This paragraph reports one T cell receptor (beta chain). These data belong to a study of T cells in Graves' hyperthyroidism and ophthalmopathy. Looking at the study overall: It was at initial diagnosis, before any treatment, that peripheral blood was collected.

Each 10 ml fresh peripheral blood draw supplied the PBMCs. TCR beta CDR3 regions were amplified from RNA transcripts. The primer set for the first-round RT-PCR of the TCR CDR3 was HTBI. TCRdb re-called the multiplex PCR reads with MiXCR, one entry per CDR3 protein. The table lists 550,000 to 800,000 distinct CDR3 sequences, 17% of them singletons. Germline lookup yields CDR1 SGDLS and CDR2 YYNGEE. V gave up 3 bases and J gave up 1 base, with 14 bases separating them. This CDR3 spans 15 amino acids. This sequence was found in a man aged 45-65 years with Graves' hyperthyroidism. The V call is TRBV9, the J call TRBJ2-7; D ambiguous. Sequences were obtained from blood. CDR3 coding DNA: TGTGCCAGCAGCGGCTCAGGAGAACCGTCCTACGAGCAGTACTTC. Protein: CASSGSGEPSYEQYF.